This T cell receptor beta chain emerged from a study of shared clonotypes between healthy human individuals. The naive CD8 fraction comprised CD45RO-negative cells positively selected for CCR7 and excluded terminally differentiated effector memory CD45RA+ cells. TCRdb keeps only in-frame clones here, not all; method: immunoSEQ multiplex PCR. The table shows roughly 2,000,000 clones, with around 96% occurring only once. The V end lost 9 bases, the J end lost 7 bases, and 16 bases lay between the germline ends. The CDR3 has 13 amino acids. Per the germline V gene, CDR1 is SGHNT and CDR2 is YYREEE (reference sequence). For this clone: Its antigen is currently unknown.

Study conclusions and caveats: Sharing of clonotypes among donors was expected to vary with sequencing depth.

Sequences were obtained from naive CD8+ T cells sorted from blood. J is TRBJ1-4 and V is TRBV5-4; D ambiguous. The TCR sequence derives from a man aged 18-30 years in good health. The CDR3 is CATNPRGAEKLFF. CDR3 nucleotide sequence: TGTGCCACGAATCCCCGGGGTGCTGAAAAACTGTTTTTT.